Listed here are 20 T cell receptor beta chains from one sample, sequenced in a study of breast tumors, draining lymph nodes, adjacent tissues. MiXCR was run by TCRdb on the multiplex PCR reads, yielding one entry per CDR3 protein. The sample holds about 180,000 distinct CDR3 sequences, 30% to 35% seen once. The lymph nodes were axillary draining lymph nodes from breast cancer patients. The sample comprised axillary lymph node tissue. The origin of the receptors is a female donor with breast cancer. Some clones in this sample may be carry-over from other donors' samples.

This clonotype was counted ten times or more. The chain links TRBV11-2 to TRBJ2-3, with D unresolved. The germline V gene encodes CDR1 SGHAT and CDR2 FQNNGV. V lost 1 base to trimming and J lost 9 bases, with 8 bases between them. The length of the CDR3 is 12 residues. The CDR3 is CASSLVPGTQYF. CDR3 sequence (DNA): TGTGCCAGCAGCTTAGTCCCCGGGACGCAGTATTTT.

On this clonotype itself: Just one base apart from a much larger clone, this may be a read error. This chain uses TRBV7-9 with TRBJ2-1, with 8 bases matching TRBD2. The germline V gene encodes CDR1 SEHNR and CDR2 FQNEAQ (reference sequence). The CDR3 runs 11 residues. The CDR3 sequence is CASSLGLEQLF. CDR3 in DNA: TGTGCCAGCAGCTTGGGACTAGAGCAGCTCTTC.

Comments on this clonotype: Sequence at one end of the junction differs from germline and may be a read error. The chain carries TRBV19 and TRBJ2-1; 7 bases align to TRBD1. This CDR3 region has 16 residues. Germline V gene sequence: CDR1 LNHDA, CDR2 SQIVND (reference sequence). The CDR3 DNA reads TGTGCCGGTAGTGCAGGGGGTGAGGGGTCCTACAATGAGCAGTTCTTC. It is translated as CAGSAGGEGSYNEQFF.

This clonotype was seen at least ten times. This chain joins TRBV7-9 and TRBJ1-2; D unresolved. CDR3 length: 15 amino acids. Trimming took 3 bases from V and 4 from J, leaving 15 bases between them. Germline lookup yields CDR1 SEHNR and CDR2 FQNEAQ (reference sequence). CDR3 amino acids: CASSFGQAGGYGYTF. The CDR3 DNA follows: TGTGCCAGCAGCTTCGGGCAGGCCGGAGGCTATGGCTACACCTTC.

This clonotype was counted at least ten times. The chain recombines TRBV11-2 with TRBJ2-5; a weak D match, TRBD1 (6 bases). Between the trimmed V and J ends, which lost 5 bases and 3 bases, there was a span of 16 bases. The germline V gene has CDR1 SGHAT and CDR2 FQNNGV. The CDR3 length is 15 residues. DNA for the CDR3: TGTGCCAGCAGCCAATTAACCACAGGGAAAGAGACCCAGTACTTC. Protein: CASSQLTTGKETQYF.

This clonotype has a handful of counts. The gene calls are TRBV6-5 and TRBJ2-1; D call uncertain. Germline lookup yields CDR1 MNHEY and CDR2 SVGAGI. This CDR3 is 14 amino acids long. V was pared by 4 bases and J by 7 bases, with 14 bases between. The CDR3 DNA sequence: TGTGCCAGCAGTTTGGTGGCGGTACGGAATGAGCAGTTCTTC. This translates into CASSLVAVRNEQFF.

In its sample, this clonotype was seen a few times. The chain couples TRBV9 to TRBJ2-1, with D maybe TRBD2 (6 bases). The CDR3 contains 15 residues. V dropped 4 bases and J dropped 4 bases, with 15 bases sitting between them. Germline lookup yields CDR1 SGDLS and CDR2 YYNGEE. The CDR3 DNA follows: TGTGCCAGCAGCCCCCCACGGGAGTTTTACAATGAGCAGTTCTTC. This gives the protein CASSPPREFYNEQFF.

Comment on this clonotype: One base away lies a much larger clone, so this may be a sequencing read error. J is TRBJ1-2 and V is TRBV7-9, with TRBD1 identical over 7 bases. Germline V gene data show CDR1 as SEHNR and CDR2 as FQNEAQ (reference sequence). The CDR3 has 16 amino acids. The CDR3 DNA sequence: TGTGCCAGCAGCTACACCCTGAAACAGGGGAGGGATGGCTGCACCTTC. Its translation: CASSYTLKQGRDGCTF.

This clonotype was recorded many times. This chain connects TRBV5-4 to TRBJ2-7; D ambiguous. From germline, CDR1 is SGHNT and CDR2 YYREEE (reference sequence). V lost 1 base and J 6 bases, leaving 14 bases between the germline ends. This CDR3 comprises 14 residues. CDR3 DNA: TGTGCCAGCAGCTTGACTGGACCAGGTCCCGAGCAGTACTTC. Protein: CASSLTGPGPEQYF.

This clonotype has just a few counts. Since a much larger clone is just one base distant, this may be a read error. The chain carries TRBV6-5 and TRBJ1-4, with D perhaps TRBD1 (5 bases). Germline V lookup: CDR1 MNHEY, CDR2 SVGAGI. V was shortened by 5 bases and J by 8 bases, with 24 bases between the two germline ends. There are 17 residues in the CDR3. CDR3 protein: CASSPNRGLAAGEKLFF. CDR3 DNA sequence: TGTGCCAGCAGTCCTAACCGGGGCCTCGCGGCTGGCGAAAAACTGTTTTTT.

V is TRBV18 and J is TRBJ2-1; D not resolved. V was clipped by 5 bases and J by 5 bases, with 4 bases between them. This CDR3 has 11 residues. Germline V gene data show CDR1 as KGHSH and CDR2 as LQKENI. CDR3 region: CASSSNNEQFF. The DNA of the CDR3 is TGTGCCAGCTCATCCAACAATGAGCAGTTCTTC.

This clonotype was found a few times. The chain has TRBV6-2 or TRBV6-3 and TRBJ1-2; D possibly corresponds to TRBD1 (5 bases). The CDR3 runs 13 residues. Germline assignment: CDR1 MNHEY and CDR2 SVGEGT. Between the trimmed V and J ends, which lost 4 bases and 4 bases, there was a span of 10 bases. CDR3 in DNA: TGTGCCAGCAGTTTTGGGGCGTTCTATGGCTACACCTTC. Protein product: CASSFGAFYGYTF.

In this sample, this clonotype turned up many times. The chain couples TRBV4-1 to TRBJ2-2, with D perhaps TRBD1 (6 bases). V lost 1 base, J lost 8 bases, and 14 bases lay in between. CDR3 size: 15 residues. Germline CDR1 and CDR2: MGHRA and YSYEKL. CDR3 bases: TGCGCCAGCAGCCAAGGGACAGCCTCTAAGGGGGAGCTGTTTTTT. Its translation is CASSQGTASKGELFF.

The V and J genes are TRBV11-2 and TRBJ1-6; D perhaps matches TRBD1 (6 bases). Trimming stripped 5 bases from V and 9 bases from J, with 17 bases between. Germline assignment: CDR1 SGHAT and CDR2 FQNNGV. The CDR3 contains 15 residues. CDR3 bases: TGTGCCAGCAGCCCACAACTACAGGGCGGTTCACCCCTCCACTTT. Protein product: CASSPQLQGGSPLHF.

V is TRBV7-2 and J is TRBJ2-3; 13 positions agree with TRBD2. V lost 5 bases and J lost 1; bases outside the gene matches: 12. Germline values: CDR1 SGHTA, CDR2 FQGNSA. The length of the CDR3 is 19 residues. DNA for the CDR3: TGTGCCAGCAGCCGAACACCTCAGACTAGCGGGGGGCGCACAGATACGCAGTATTTT. This translates into CASSRTPQTSGGRTDTQYF.

This clonotype was counted at least ten times. The chain joins TRBV7-6 to TRBJ2-1; 14 bases fit TRBD2. The CDR3 is 14 amino acids. Per the germline V gene, CDR1 is SGHVS and CDR2 is FNYEAQ. J gave up 7 bases and V 9 bases, and 5 bases lay outside the gene matches. The CDR3, as DNA: TGTGCCAGTGCAGGACTAGCGGGAGGAAATGAGCAGTTCTTC. Translation gives CASAGLAGGNEQFF. Supplemented by reference TRBV7-6 and TRBJ2-1, the full variable domain reads GAGVSQSPRYKVTKRGQDVALRCDPISGHVSLYWYRQALGQGPEFLTYFNYEAQQDKSGLPNDRFSAERPEGSISTLTIQRTEQRDSAMYRCASAGLAGGNEQFFGPGTRLTVL.

The V call is TRBV6-2 or TRBV6-3, the J call TRBJ2-1; a possible D gene is TRBD2 (5 bases). The V and J ends lost 5 bases and 8 bases respectively, with 10 bases between them. Germline CDR1 MNHEY, CDR2 SVGEGT. The CDR3 consists of 12 residues. This CDR3 reads CASSKSGYEQFF. CDR3 DNA sequence: TGTGCCAGCAGTAAGTCGGGGTATGAGCAGTTCTTC.

A note on this clonotype: One end of the junction does not line up with germline, which may come from a read error. The V and J genes are TRBV15 and TRBJ1-6; D unclear. Germline values: CDR1 LNHNV, CDR2 YYDKDF (reference sequence). The CDR3 has 16 amino acids. CDR3 region: CASSRDLGGVDSPLHF. CDR3 bases: TGTGCCTCCAGCAGAGATTTGGGCGGGGTAGATTCACCACTCCACTTT.

The chain has TRBV2 and TRBJ1-6, with 7 bases matching TRBD1. This CDR3 is 15 amino acids long. Germline CDR1 reads SNHLY; CDR2 reads FYNNEI. V lost 6 bases to trimming and J lost 10 bases; unmatched junction nucleotides: 12. The CDR3 loop reads CASRNRVTGVSPLHF. In DNA, the CDR3 is TGTGCCAGCAGGAACAGAGTAACAGGGGTATCACCCCTCCACTTT. Full variable domain (missing parts from reference TRBV2 and TRBJ1-6): EPEVTQTPSHQVTQMGQEVILRCVPISNHLYFYWYRQILGQKVEFLVSFYNNEISEKSEIFDDQFSVERPDGSNFTLKIRSTKLEDSAMYFCASRNRVTGVSPLHFGNGTRLTVT.

V and J are TRBV29-1 and TRBJ2-3, with 10 bases aligning to TRBD2. The J segment lost 1 base and the V segment lost 1 base, leaving 2 bases of the junction unmatched. This CDR3 contains 15 residues. The germline gives CDR1 SQVTM, CDR2 ANQGSEA. This CDR3 is CSVEGTSGRTDTQYF. In DNA form, the CDR3 reads TGCAGCGTTGAAGGGACTAGCGGCCGCACAGATACGCAGTATTTT.